The 3 T cell receptor beta chains reported below all come from one sample, sequenced in a study of cytomegalovirus exposure and HLA in healthy donors. Primers for the PCR totalled 60 Vbeta and 13 Jbeta. The data were produced by immunoSEQ multiplex PCR, yet TCRdb's version contains in-frame clones alone and is incomplete. The sample has about 190,000 clones. Sequenced sample: PBMCs. Every receptor here comes from a woman in her twenties or thirties in good health and CMV-seropositive.

The J gene is TRBJ1-5, the V gene TRBV19; D is possibly TRBD1 (6 bases). From germline, CDR1 is LNHDA and CDR2 SQIVND (reference sequence). The CDR3 is 13 residues long. Trimming cost V 7 bases and J 4 bases, with 11 bases left between them. CDR3 loop: CASTSDRNQPQHF. As DNA, the CDR3 is TGTGCCAGTACCTCGGACAGAAATCAGCCCCAGCATTTT.

This sequence joins TRBV29-1 and TRBJ2-2, with 8 bases lining up with TRBD1. The V gene end was trimmed by 6 bases and the J gene end by 6 bases; junction bases not matched to a gene: 9. The CDR3 extends over 14 amino acids. Germline lookup yields CDR1 SQVTM and CDR2 ANQGSEA. CDR3 coding DNA: TGCAGCGTGGATGACAGGGGAGAACCCGGGGAGCTGTTTTTT. Protein product: CSVDDRGEPGELFF.

This chain joins TRBV28 and TRBJ2-1; unclear D gene. The germline V gene has CDR1 MDHEN and CDR2 SYDVKM. V lost 2 bases, J lost 0 bases, and 14 bases lay in between. The CDR3 consists of 17 residues. The CDR3, as DNA: TGTGCCAGCAGTTTACCCCTCGGGTCCATCTCCTACAATGAGCAGTTCTTC. Protein: CASSLPLGSISYNEQFF.